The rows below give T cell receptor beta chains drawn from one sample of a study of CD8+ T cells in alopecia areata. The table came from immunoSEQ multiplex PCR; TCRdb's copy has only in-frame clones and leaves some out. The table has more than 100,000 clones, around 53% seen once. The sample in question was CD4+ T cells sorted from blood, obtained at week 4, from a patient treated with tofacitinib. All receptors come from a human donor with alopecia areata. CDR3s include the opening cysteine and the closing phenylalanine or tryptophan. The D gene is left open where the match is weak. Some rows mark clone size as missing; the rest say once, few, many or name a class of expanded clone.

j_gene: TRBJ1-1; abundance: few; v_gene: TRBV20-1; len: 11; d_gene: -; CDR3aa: CSAREGGEAFF; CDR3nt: TGCAGTGCTAGAGAGGGTGGGGAAGCTTTCTTT
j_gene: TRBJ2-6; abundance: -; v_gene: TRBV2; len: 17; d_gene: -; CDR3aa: CASSAAEAVRGANVLTF; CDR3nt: TGTGCCAGCAGTGCCGCCGAGGCGGTTCGTGGGGCCAACGTCCTGACTTTC
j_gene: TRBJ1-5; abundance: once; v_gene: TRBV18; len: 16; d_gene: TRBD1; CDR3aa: CASSPPSAGGHQPQHF; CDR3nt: TGTGCCAGCTCACCACCGTCGGCAGGGGGGCATCAGCCCCAGCATTTT
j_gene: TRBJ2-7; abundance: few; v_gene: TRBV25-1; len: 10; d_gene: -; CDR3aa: CASGHYEQYF; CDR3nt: TGTGCCAGCGGGCACTACGAGCAGTACTTC
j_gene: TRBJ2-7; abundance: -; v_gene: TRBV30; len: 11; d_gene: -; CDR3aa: CAWSAGYEQYF; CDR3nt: TGTGCCTGGAGCGCGGGCTACGAGCAGTACTTC
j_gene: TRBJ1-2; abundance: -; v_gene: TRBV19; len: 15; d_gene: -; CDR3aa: CASSLPPGPGNGYTF; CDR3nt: TGTGCCAGTAGTTTACCCCCCGGGCCGGGGAATGGCTACACCTTC
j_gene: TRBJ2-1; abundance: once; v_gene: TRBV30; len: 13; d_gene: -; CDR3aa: CALDAGAYNEQFF; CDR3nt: TGTGCCTTAGATGCGGGGGCTTACAATGAGCAGTTCTTC
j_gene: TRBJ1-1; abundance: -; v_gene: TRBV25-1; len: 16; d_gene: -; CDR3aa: CASSEYERIGREGSFF; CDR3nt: TGTGCCAGCAGTGAATATGAGCGTATAGGTAGAGAAGGGTCTTTCTTT
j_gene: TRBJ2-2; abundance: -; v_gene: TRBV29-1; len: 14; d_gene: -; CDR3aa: CSVSPRAYTGELFF; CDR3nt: TGCAGCGTTTCCCCTAGGGCCTACACCGGGGAGCTGTTTTTT
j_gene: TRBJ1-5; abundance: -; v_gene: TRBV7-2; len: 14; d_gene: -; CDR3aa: CASSHPGKGQPQHF; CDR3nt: TGTGCCAGCAGCCACCCGGGGAAGGGGCAGCCCCAGCATTTT
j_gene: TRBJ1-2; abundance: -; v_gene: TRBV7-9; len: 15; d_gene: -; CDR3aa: CASSFPVAIGKGYTF; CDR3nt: TGTGCCAGCAGCTTTCCGGTGGCCATCGGGAAGGGCTACACCTTC
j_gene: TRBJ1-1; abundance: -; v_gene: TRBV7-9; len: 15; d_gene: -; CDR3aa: CASSLARSMNTEAFF; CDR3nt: TGTGCCAGCAGCTTAGCACGGTCAATGAACACTGAAGCTTTCTTT
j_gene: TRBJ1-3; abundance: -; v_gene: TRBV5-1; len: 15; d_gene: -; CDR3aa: CASSLDGAYGNTIYF; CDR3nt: TGCGCCAGCAGCTTGGATGGGGCGTACGGAAACACCATATATTTT
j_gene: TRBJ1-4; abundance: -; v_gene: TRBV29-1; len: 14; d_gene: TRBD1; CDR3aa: CSGGTGGTNEKLFF; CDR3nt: TGCAGCGGCGGGACAGGGGGAACTAATGAAAAACTGTTTTTT
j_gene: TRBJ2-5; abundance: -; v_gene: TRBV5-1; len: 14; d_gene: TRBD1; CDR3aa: CASSPGDSQETQYF; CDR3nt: TGCGCCAGCAGCCCAGGGGACAGCCAAGAGACCCAGTACTTC
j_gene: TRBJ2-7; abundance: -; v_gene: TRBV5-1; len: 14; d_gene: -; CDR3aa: CASSLATGTYEQYF; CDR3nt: TGCGCCAGCAGCTTGGCGACCGGGACCTACGAGCAGTACTTC
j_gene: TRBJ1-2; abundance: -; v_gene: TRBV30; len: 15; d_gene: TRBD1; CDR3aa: CAWTWRRGRPYGYTF; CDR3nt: TGTGCCTGGACCTGGCGGAGGGGGCGCCCCTATGGCTACACCTTC
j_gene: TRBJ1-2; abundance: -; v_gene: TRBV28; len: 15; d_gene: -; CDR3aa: CASGGTDGNNYGYTF; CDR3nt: TGTGCCAGCGGGGGAACGGACGGGAATAACTATGGCTACACCTTC
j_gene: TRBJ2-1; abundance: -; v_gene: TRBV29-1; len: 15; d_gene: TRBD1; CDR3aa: CSAPTGGISYNEQFF; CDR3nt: TGCAGCGCCCCGACAGGGGGAATCTCCTACAATGAGCAGTTCTTC
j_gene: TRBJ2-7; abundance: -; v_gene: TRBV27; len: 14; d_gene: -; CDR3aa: CASSPSRGSYEQYF; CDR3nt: TGTGCCAGCAGTCCATCTAGGGGCTCCTACGAGCAGTACTTC
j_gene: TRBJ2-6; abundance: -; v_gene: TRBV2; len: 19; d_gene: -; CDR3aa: CASSERWAAIPSGANVLTF; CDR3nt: TGTGCCAGCAGTGAACGTTGGGCAGCTATACCCTCTGGGGCCAACGTCCTGACTTTC
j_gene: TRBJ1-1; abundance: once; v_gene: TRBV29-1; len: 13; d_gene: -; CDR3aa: CSVVGGPGTEAFF; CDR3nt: TGCAGCGTTGTTGGGGGGCCGGGCACTGAAGCTTTCTTT
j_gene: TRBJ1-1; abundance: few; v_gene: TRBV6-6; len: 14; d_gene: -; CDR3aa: CASSYRGTHTEAFF; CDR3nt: TGTGCCAGCAGTTACCGCGGGACACACACTGAAGCTTTCTTT